These 2 T cell receptor beta chains originate from one sample sequenced in a study of shared clonotypes between healthy human individuals. The table came from immunoSEQ multiplex PCR; TCRdb's copy has only in-frame clones and leaves some out. The sample has a few million clones; over 85% are singletons. The sequencing sample was made of naive CD4+ T cells from PBMCs. Regarding subset: CD45RA+ positively selected. These receptors were obtained from a man between 18 and 29 years old in good health. Some clones in this sample may be carry-over from other donors' samples.

This chain uses TRBV7-3 with TRBJ2-2; no clear D gene. The CDR3 is 15 amino acids. The V gene's germline CDR1 is SGHTA and CDR2 FQGTGA. Trimming took off 2 bases at V and 0 bases at J, with 7 bases between the two ends. CDR3 sequence (DNA): TGTGCCAGCAGCTTAGAACTTGCGAACACCGGGGAGCTGTTTTTT. This codes for CASSLELANTGELFF.

The chain uses TRBV10-3 and TRBJ1-2, with TRBD1 identical over 8 bases. The V segment lost 10 bases and the J segment 7 bases; nucleotides outside the gene matches: 23. The CDR3 totals 17 residues. Looked up from germline, CDR1 is ENHRY and CDR2 is SYGVKD. The CDR3 DNA sequence: TGTGCCACCTTAGGGGAGGCCAGGGGGCCGAGGACGAGTGGCTACACCTTC. Its translation is CATLGEARGPRTSGYTF.